The 25 T cell receptor beta chains presented below share a single source sample, sequenced in a study of T cell responses to AZD1222 COVID-19 vaccine. Libraries were prepared by immunoSEQ multiplex PCR; TCRdb keeps only in-frame clonotypes and omits some of them. Of about 150,000 clones listed, 88% are singletons. Sample: peripheral blood, taken on day 0 of AZD1222 vaccination. These receptor sequences come from an adult in good health.

The chain carries TRBV6-5 and TRBJ1-2; D is possibly TRBD1 (5 bases). The CDR3 is made up of 16 amino acids. Germline CDR1 reads MNHEY; CDR2 reads SVGAGI. V lost 0 bases to trimming and J lost 3 bases, with 14 bases between them. The CDR3 loop is CASSYSNLGVDYGYTF. The CDR3 coding sequence is TGTGCCAGCAGTTACTCGAATCTAGGGGTGGACTATGGCTACACCTTC.

The CDR3: CASSQDNRYEQYF. In DNA form, the CDR3 reads TGTGCCAGCAGCCAAGATAATCGTTACGAGCAGTACTTC. The chain couples TRBV4-2 to TRBJ2-7; D is ambiguous. CDR1 is LGHNA, CDR2 YNFKEQ, per germline. The CDR3 contains 13 residues. V dropped 0 bases and J dropped 4 bases, with 7 bases sitting between them.

V is TRBV3-1 (or the pseudogene TRBV3-2) and J is TRBJ2-7; D is perhaps TRBD2 (7 bases). CDR1 and CDR2 (germline): LGHDT, YNNKEL (reference sequence). The CDR3 consists of 14 residues. Trimming cost V 3 bases and J 7 bases, with 16 bases left between them. This chain's CDR3 is CASSHGGPGGEQYF. DNA of the CDR3: TGTGCCAGCAGCCACGGGGGGCCCGGAGGTGAGCAGTACTTC.

The rearrangement links TRBV9 to TRBJ1-4; D is unclear. CDR3 length: 14 amino acids. V was pared by 2 bases and J by 4 bases, with 9 bases between. In germline, CDR1 is SGDLS, CDR2 YYNGEE. The CDR3 loop reads CASSVKGGNEKLFF. CDR3 coding DNA: TGTGCCAGCAGCGTCAAGGGAGGTAATGAAAAACTGTTTTTT.

This chain connects TRBV6-6 to TRBJ2-5, with D perhaps matching TRBD1 (9 bases). With 2 bases removed from V and 5 bases from J, the gap between germline ends came to 18 bases. CDR3 length: 16 residues. Germline V CDR1 and CDR2: MNHNY, SVGAGI (reference sequence). Here the CDR3 DNA reads TGTGCCAGCAGTTACCGGACAGGGGCGGGAGGCGAGACCCAGTACTTC. Its protein is CASSYRTGAGGETQYF.

This sequence joins TRBV28 and TRBJ2-7; 11 bases agree with TRBD1. The CDR3 length is 16 residues. CDR1 and CDR2 (germline): MDHEN, SYDVKM. Trimming cost V 6 bases and J 3 bases; bases outside gene matches: 10. As DNA, the CDR3 is TGTGCCAGCAGCCACTATGGGACAGGGGGTTTCTACGAGCAGTACTTC. Encoded protein: CASSHYGTGGFYEQYF.

V is TRBV7-2 and J is TRBJ2-7; no firm D call. Germline V gives CDR1 SGHTA, CDR2 FQGNSA. V lost 5 bases and J 6 bases, leaving 14 bases between the germline ends. CDR3 length: 13 amino acids. The CDR3, as DNA: TGTGCCAGCAGCCGAACCCCCCTGGTCGAGCAGTACTTC. This encodes CASSRTPLVEQYF.

The rearrangement uses TRBV28 and TRBJ1-5; TRBD1 might be the D (6 bases). Germline V gene lookup returns CDR1 MDHEN and CDR2 SYDVKM. The CDR3 has 15 residues. V was pared by 6 bases and J by 0 bases, with 12 bases between. CDR3 in amino acids: CASSSGQFSNQPQHF. The CDR3 DNA reads TGTGCCAGCAGCTCTGGACAGTTTAGCAATCAGCCCCAGCATTTT.

This chain uses TRBV4-1 with TRBJ1-5; tentative D call: TRBD1 (6 bases). The V and J ends lost 1 base and 7 bases respectively, with 14 bases between them. This CDR3 has 15 residues. CDR1 MGHRA and CDR2 YSYEKL come from the germline V gene. CDR3 sequence (DNA): TGCGCCAGCAGCCAAGTGGGGCAGGGGACGCAGCCCCAGCATTTT. Protein product: CASSQVGQGTQPQHF.

The chain recombines TRBV19 with TRBJ1-3, with unresolved D. CDR3 length: 14 residues. The germline V and J ends were trimmed by 6 bases and 2 bases, with 11 bases remaining between them. Germline V gene lookup returns CDR1 LNHDA and CDR2 SQIVND (reference sequence). The CDR3 loop reads CASRAQSPGNTIYF. In nucleotides, the CDR3 is TGTGCCAGTAGAGCGCAGTCTCCTGGAAACACCATATATTTT.

V gene TRBV5-1 combines with J gene TRBJ1-6, with D possibly TRBD1 on 5 matching bases. This CDR3 has 13 residues. Trimming removed 0 bases at V and 8 bases at J, with 6 bases between. In germline, CDR1 is SGHRS, CDR2 YFSETQ. CDR3 DNA sequence: TGCGCCAGCAGCTTGGAAGGGGATTCACCCCTCCACTTT. Translated, it gives CASSLEGDSPLHF.

The gene calls are TRBV12-3 or TRBV12-4 and TRBJ1-1, with unresolved D. Trimming pared 5 bases from V and 4 bases from J, leaving 11 bases between. The CDR3 covers 13 residues. Here the CDR3 DNA reads TGTGCCAGCAGTCCCACTCTAACCACTGAAGCTTTCTTT. This codes for CASSPTLTTEAFF.

The V and J genes are TRBV7-2 and TRBJ2-7; 9 bases map to TRBD2. The V segment lost 5 bases and the J segment 2 bases; nucleotides outside the gene matches: 13. The CDR3 spans 17 residues. Germline values: CDR1 SGHTA, CDR2 FQGNSA. The CDR3 nucleotides read TGTGCCAGCAGCCTAGGCGGCGGGAGCGGGGGGCCCTACGAGCAGTACTTC. This sequence encodes CASSLGGGSGGPYEQYF.

The rearrangement links TRBV18 to TRBJ1-1; perhaps TRBD1 as D (6 bases). The CDR3 contains 15 residues. Trimming shortened V by 6 bases and J by 4 bases, and 18 bases separated the two germline ends. The germline CDR1 and CDR2 sequences are KGHSH and LQKENI. For the CDR3, the DNA is TGTGCCAGCTCTCCCACTTTACAGGGCAGCACTGAAGCTTTCTTT. Amino acid sequence: CASSPTLQGSTEAFF.

The CDR3 is CASSMRQHYEQYF. DNA for the CDR3: TGTGCCAGTAGTATGCGACAGCACTACGAGCAGTACTTC. V and J are TRBV19 and TRBJ2-7; perhaps TRBD1 as D (5 bases). The CDR3 contains 13 residues. Germline V gene data show CDR1 as LNHDA and CDR2 as SQIVND (reference sequence). V was trimmed by 3 bases and J by 3 bases, leaving 9 bases between them. The whole variable domain, remainder taken from reference TRBV19 and TRBJ2-7, is DGGITQSPKYLFRKEGQNVTLSCEQNLNHDAMYWYRQDPGQGLRLIYYSQIVNDFQKGDIAEGYSVSREKKESFPLTVTSAQKNPTAFYLCASSMRQHYEQYFGPGTRLTVT.

This chain connects TRBV7-8 to TRBJ1-5, with TRBD1 as a possible D gene (5 bases). V lost 3 bases, J lost 7 bases, and 16 bases lay in between. In germline, CDR1 is SGHVS, CDR2 FQNEAQ. This CDR3 contains 15 residues. CDR3 sequence: CASSLEGYQKQPQHF. CDR3 DNA sequence: TGTGCCAGCAGCTTGGAGGGGTATCAGAAACAGCCCCAGCATTTT.

V usage is TRBV7-6 and J usage is TRBJ1-1; D is possibly TRBD1 (5 bases). Trimming pared 1 base from V and 6 bases from J, leaving 18 bases between. The germline gives CDR1 SGHVS, CDR2 FNYEAQ. The CDR3 extends over 16 amino acids. CDR3 bases: TGTGCCAGCAGCTTAGTCCACCGGGGGGGGGAGGCTGAAGCTTTCTTT. It codes for CASSLVHRGGEAEAFF.

In this sample, this clone turned up a few times. V and J are TRBV5-1 and TRBJ1-2; 7 bases align to TRBD1. CDR1 is SGHRS, CDR2 YFSETQ, per germline. V lost 5 bases to trimming and J lost 2 bases; unmatched junction nucleotides: 6. The CDR3 consists of 14 residues. The CDR3: CASRRDRENYGYTF. In DNA, the CDR3 is TGCGCCAGCAGAAGAGACAGGGAGAACTATGGCTACACCTTC.

The genes are TRBV25-1 and TRBJ1-4; D ambiguous. This CDR3 contains 13 residues. With 3 bases removed from V and 5 bases from J, the gap between germline ends came to 7 bases. Germline loops: CDR1 MGHDK, CDR2 SYGVNS. CDR3 residues: CASSDGVNEKLFF. In DNA form, the CDR3 reads TGTGCCAGCAGTGACGGCGTAAATGAAAAACTGTTTTTT.

This rearrangement joins TRBV7-9 to TRBJ2-3; 7 nucleotides match TRBD2. Germline V gives CDR1 SEHNR, CDR2 FQNEAQ (reference sequence). J gave up 11 bases and V 4 bases, and 3 bases lay outside the gene matches. This CDR3 comprises 11 residues. The CDR3 spells CASSSGRGQYF. The CDR3 region has the DNA TGTGCCAGCAGCTCAGGGAGGGGGCAGTATTTT.

This clone was seen only a few times. The chain joins TRBV6-5 to TRBJ2-7; tentatively, D is TRBD1 (6 bases). The germline V gene has CDR1 MNHEY and CDR2 SVGAGI. The length of the CDR3 is 13 residues. Between the trimmed V and J ends, which lost 2 bases and 3 bases, there was a span of 8 bases. The CDR3 loop reads CASSYTQGYEQYF. The CDR3 DNA sequence: TGTGCCAGCAGTTACACACAGGGCTACGAGCAGTACTTC.

The chain uses TRBV5-1 and TRBJ1-3; TRBD1 is a possible D gene (5 bases). Germline V gene data show CDR1 as SGHRS and CDR2 as YFSETQ. Trimming cost V 1 base and J 4 bases, with 15 bases left between them. The CDR3 contains 16 residues. The CDR3: CASSLSAGRGGNTIYF. CDR3 nucleotides: TGCGCCAGCAGCTTGTCCGCGGGACGGGGAGGAAACACCATATATTTT.

The chain has TRBV6-6 and TRBJ1-6, with a tentative D call TRBD1 (5 bases). Germline CDR1 and CDR2: MNHNY and SVGAGI (reference sequence). The V gene lost 6 bases and the J gene lost 2 bases, with 11 bases spanning the gap. The CDR3 has 15 amino acids. This CDR3 is CASSSQGAYNSPLHF. The CDR3 DNA reads as TGTGCCAGCAGCAGCCAGGGCGCCTATAATTCACCCCTCCACTTT.

This clone was detected only a few times. The rearrangement links TRBV20-1 to TRBJ1-5; the D is unclear. The germline V gene encodes CDR1 DFQATT and CDR2 SNEGSKA (reference sequence). This CDR3 has 11 residues. The V gene lost 6 bases and the J gene lost 6 bases, with 9 bases spanning the gap. The CDR3 protein is CSAPAGQPQHF. CDR3 bases: TGCAGTGCGCCGGCCGGTCAGCCCCAGCATTTT.

J is TRBJ1-2 and V is TRBV12-3 or TRBV12-4; 7 bases map to TRBD1. This CDR3 region has 13 residues. The junction had 5 bases not matched to a gene; V was cut back by 5 bases and J by 5 bases. The CDR3 DNA follows: TGTGCCAGCAGTAGGGGACAGAAATATGGCTACACCTTC. Translated: CASSRGQKYGYTF.